The clone carrying this T cell receptor (beta chain) was seen a handful of times. Its target is unknown. Germline values: CDR1 SGHTA, CDR2 FQGTGA. The CDR3 covers 16 residues. Trimming removed 4 bases at V and 3 bases at J, with 15 bases between. The sample originates from a study of response to subunit inactivated influenza vaccine. Each CDR3 protein gets one entry after TCRdb re-called the RT-PCR reads with MiXCR. This sample yields fewer than 600,000 distinct CDR3 sequences, of which 6% to 9% are seen a single time; around 13% belongs to the top ten. Study-level points and caveats: Seasonal influenza vaccination, on each occasion, was suggested by the authors to recruit few new T cells.

This chain links TRBV7-3 with TRBJ2-2; possibly TRBD2 for D (5 bases). The material sequenced was PBMCs from blood, taken around 25 months after vaccination. The TCR originated in a man between 50 and 75 years old who received an inactivated influenza vaccine. The CDR3 loop is CASSSLSGRHTGELFF. The CDR3 DNA is TGTGCCAGCAGCTCCCTGAGCGGAAGGCACACCGGGGAGCTGTTTTTT.